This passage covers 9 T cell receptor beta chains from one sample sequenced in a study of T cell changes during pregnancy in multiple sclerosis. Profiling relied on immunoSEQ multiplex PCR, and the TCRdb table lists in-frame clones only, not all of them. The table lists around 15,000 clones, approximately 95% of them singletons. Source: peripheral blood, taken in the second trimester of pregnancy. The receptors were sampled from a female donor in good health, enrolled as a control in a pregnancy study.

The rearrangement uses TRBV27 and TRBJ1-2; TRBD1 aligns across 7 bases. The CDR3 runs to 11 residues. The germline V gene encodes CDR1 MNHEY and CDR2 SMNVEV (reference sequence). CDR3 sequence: CAVGGGYGYTF. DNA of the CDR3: TGTGCTGTAGGGGGCGGGTATGGCTACACCTTC.

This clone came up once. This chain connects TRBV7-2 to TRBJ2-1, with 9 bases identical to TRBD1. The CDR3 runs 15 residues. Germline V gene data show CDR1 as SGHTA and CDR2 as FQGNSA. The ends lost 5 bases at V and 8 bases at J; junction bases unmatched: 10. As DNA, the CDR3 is TGTGCCAGCAGCCAAAGACAGGGGGTAATAGATGAGCAGTTCTTC. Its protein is CASSQRQGVIDEQFF.

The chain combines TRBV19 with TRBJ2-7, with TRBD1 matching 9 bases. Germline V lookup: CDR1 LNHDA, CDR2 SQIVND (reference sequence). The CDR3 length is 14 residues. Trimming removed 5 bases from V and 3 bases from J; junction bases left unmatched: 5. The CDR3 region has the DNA TGTGCCAGTAGTCTTACAGGGGGCGACTACGAGCAGTACTTC. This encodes CASSLTGGDYEQYF.

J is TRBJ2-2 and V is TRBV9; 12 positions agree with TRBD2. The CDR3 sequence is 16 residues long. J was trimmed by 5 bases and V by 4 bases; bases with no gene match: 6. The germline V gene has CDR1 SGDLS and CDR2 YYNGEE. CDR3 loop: CASSFGLAGITGELFF. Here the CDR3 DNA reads TGTGCCAGCAGCTTTGGACTAGCGGGAATAACCGGGGAGCTGTTTTTT.

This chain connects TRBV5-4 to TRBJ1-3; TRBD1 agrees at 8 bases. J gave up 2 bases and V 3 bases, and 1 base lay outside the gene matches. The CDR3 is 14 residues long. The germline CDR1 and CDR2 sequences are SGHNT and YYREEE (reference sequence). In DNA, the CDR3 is TGTGCCAGCAGCTCGGACAGGGCTGGAAACACCATATATTTT. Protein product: CASSSDRAGNTIYF.

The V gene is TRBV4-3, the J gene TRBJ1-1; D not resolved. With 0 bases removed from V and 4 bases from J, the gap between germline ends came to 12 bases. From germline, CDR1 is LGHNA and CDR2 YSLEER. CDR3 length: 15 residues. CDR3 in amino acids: CASSQDGGPLTEAFF. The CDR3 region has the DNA TGCGCCAGCAGCCAAGATGGAGGGCCACTCACTGAAGCTTTCTTT.

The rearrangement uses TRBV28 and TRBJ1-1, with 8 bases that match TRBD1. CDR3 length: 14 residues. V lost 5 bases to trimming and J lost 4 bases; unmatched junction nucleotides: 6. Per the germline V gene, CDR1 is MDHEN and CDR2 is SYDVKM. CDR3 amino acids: CASSGGGTGTEAFF. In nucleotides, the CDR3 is TGTGCCAGCAGTGGGGGAGGGACAGGCACTGAAGCTTTCTTT.

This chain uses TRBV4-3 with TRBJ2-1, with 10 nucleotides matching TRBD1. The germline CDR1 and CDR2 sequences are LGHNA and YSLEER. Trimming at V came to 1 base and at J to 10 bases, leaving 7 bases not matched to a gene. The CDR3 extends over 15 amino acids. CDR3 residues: CASSQGMGTGDEQFF. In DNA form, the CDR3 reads TGCGCCAGCAGCCAAGGTATGGGGACAGGGGACGAGCAGTTCTTC.

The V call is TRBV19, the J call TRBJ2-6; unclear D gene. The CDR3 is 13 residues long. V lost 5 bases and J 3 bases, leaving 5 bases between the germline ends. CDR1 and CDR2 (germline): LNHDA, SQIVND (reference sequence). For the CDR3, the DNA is TGTGCCAGTAGTGTCCGTGGGGCCAACGTCCTGACTTTC. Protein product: CASSVRGANVLTF.